Sequencing of this TCR beta chain was carried out in a study of blood T cell repertoires in COVID-19. Across the study: The United States, Italy and Spain supplied acute and convalescent COVID-19 samples. From T cells, B-cell-depleted T cells, or PBMCs came the material, which was cDNA or gDNA.

CDR1 and CDR2 from the germline V gene are WSHSY and SAAADI. The J segment lost 5 bases and the V segment lost 3 bases, leaving 8 bases of the junction unmatched. This CDR3 region has 16 residues. Study processing details: Amplification of reference gene primers was used by the study to estimate nucleated cell counts. Some clones are missing from TCRdb's copy, which holds only in-frame ones; the method was immunoSEQ multiplex PCR. D and trimming were read from the DNA, whereas the V and J calls and clone size are those reported in that table. This sample carries about 72,000 clones, approximately 85% of them seen once, and the ten largest clones take approximately 35%.

The genes are TRBV10-2 and TRBJ2-1, with TRBD2 matching 9 bases. The source of this sequence is a woman of 80 years or more with active or convalescent COVID-19. Sequencing input: peripheral blood. The CDR3 spells CASSDFRLAENNEQFF. CDR3 nucleotides: TGCGCCAGCAGTGATTTTAGACTAGCGGAGAACAATGAGCAGTTCTTC.